The clone carrying this T cell receptor (beta chain) was counted ten times or more. What it recognizes is unknown. From germline, CDR1 is KGHSH and CDR2 LQKENI. The V segment lost 3 bases and the J segment 2 bases; nucleotides outside the gene matches: 2. The CDR3 is made up of 14 amino acids. The data are from a study of Graves' ophthalmopathy and Graves' hyperthyroidism. General study points: As the model predicted ophthalmopathy progression, it achieved a sensitivity of 70.59% and a specificity of about 78%.

TCR beta CDR3 amplification used RNA transcripts. HTBI-primed first-round RT-PCR preceded second-round multiplex PCR. MiXCR, applied by TCRdb to the multiplex PCR reads, yields one record per CDR3 protein. This sample carries 350,000 to 400,000 distinct CDR3 sequences, 15% to 20% of them seen once, and the ten largest clones take roughly 1.4%. The sequencing input was peripheral blood. The V and J genes are TRBV18 and TRBJ2-5; 8 nucleotides match TRBD1. The TCR originated in a woman under 30 with Graves' ophthalmopathy. CDR3 sequence: CASSPGQGQETQYF. In nucleotides, the CDR3 is TGTGCCAGCTCACCCGGACAGGGACAAGAGACCCAGTACTTC.